A selection of T cell receptor beta chains follows, all from one sample in a study of blood T cell repertoires in COVID-19. This table comes from immunoSEQ multiplex PCR, and its TCRdb copy is limited to in-frame clones, with some not included. The data contain fewer than 500,000 clones, approximately 87% of them singletons. The sample consisted of PBMCs or T cells enriched from blood (not recorded which). The receptors stem from a young man who had recovered from COVID-19. The CDR3 runs from the conserved cysteine through the conserved F or W. D genes are given only for firm matches. Some rows mark clone size as missing; the rest say once, few, many or name a class of expanded clone.

J	V	D	size	length	DNA	CDR3
TRBJ1-2	TRBV10-3	-	-	17	TGTGCCATCAGTGAGGCATCCCAAATAGGGAACGCAGGGGGCTACACCTTC	CAISEASQIGNAGGYTF
TRBJ1-1	TRBV30	-	-	12	TGTGCCTGGAGTGAACAGGGAAGAGTAGCTTTCTTT	CAWSEQGRVAFF
TRBJ1-2	TRBV5-6	TRBD1	-	15	TGTGCCAGCAGCGCGGACAGGGGACGCTTTTATGGCTACACCTTC	CASSADRGRFYGYTF
TRBJ1-2	TRBV19	TRBD1	few	14	TGTGCCAGTAAAGAGGGGGCAGGAAGCTATGGCTACACCTTC	CASKEGAGSYGYTF
TRBJ2-1	TRBV29-1	TRBD2	-	14	TGCAGCGTCACCCCGGCGGGGGGGTACAATGAGCAGTTCTTC	CSVTPAGGYNEQFF
TRBJ1-4	TRBV7-9	-	-	14	TGTGCCAGCAGCTCTGACAGAAGATATGAAAAACTGTTTTTT	CASSSDRRYEKLFF
TRBJ2-7	TRBV15	TRBD2	-	16	TGTGCCACCAGCAGAGGAGGGACTAGCGGGGGGTACGAGCAGTACTTC	CATSRGGTSGGYEQYF
TRBJ2-3	TRBV7-2	TRBD2	-	15	TGTGCCAGCAGCTTAATAGCGGGGGGTGTAGATACGCAGTATTTT	CASSLIAGGVDTQYF
TRBJ2-1	TRBV25-1	TRBD2	-	11	TGTGCCAGCGGGAATAGCGGGGAGCAGTTCTTC	CASGNSGEQFF
TRBJ1-6	TRBV6-5	-	-	14	TGTGCCAGCCATGGTAGCTCCTATAATTCACCCCTCCACTTT	CASHGSSYNSPLHF
TRBJ1-5	TRBV12-3/TRBV12-4	-	-	13	TGTGCCAGCAAGGGGACGGGGGACCAGCCCCAGCATTTT	CASKGTGDQPQHF
TRBJ1-5	TRBV6-5	-	-	13	TGTGCCAGCAAGAGCGGGGACGGTCAGCCCCAGCATTTT	CASKSGDGQPQHF
TRBJ1-3	TRBV4-2	-	-	16	TGTGCCAGCAGCGTAGGGGGAGTTGCAGTGGGTAACACCATATATTTT	CASSVGGVAVGNTIYF
TRBJ2-3	TRBV5-1	-	once	14	TGCGCCAGCAGCTTGAGGGCAGGGGAAGATACGCAGTATTTT	CASSLRAGEDTQYF
TRBJ2-1	TRBV6-2/TRBV6-3	TRBD2	-	15	TGTGCCAGCAGCTTCAGCGGGGGACCGTACAATGAGCAGTTCTTC	CASSFSGGPYNEQFF
TRBJ2-7	TRBV9	TRBD2	-	15	TGTGCCAGCAGCGATGAAGGACGGGGGGGCTACGAGCAGTACTTC	CASSDEGRGGYEQYF
TRBJ1-4	TRBV27	-	-	13	TGTGCCAGCAGTGCTCTCCGAGGTGAAAAACTGTTTTTT	CASSALRGEKLFF
TRBJ1-1	TRBV7-8	-	-	13	TGTGCCAGCAGCTTAGGGGCAGGGATTGAAGCTTTCTTT	CASSLGAGIEAFF
TRBJ1-2	TRBV6-5	TRBD1	-	14	TGTGCCAGCAGCGCAGGGGGCGCTTTTTATGGCTACACCTTC	CASSAGGAFYGYTF
TRBJ1-4	TRBV12-1	-	many	18	TGTGCCAGCAGCCCCGAACTCCAATATCACAGGGAGGGTGAAAAACTGTTTTTT	CASSPELQYHREGEKLFF
TRBJ2-5	TRBV2	-	-	13	TGTGCCAGCAGTGAGACAGGAAGAGAGACCCAGTACTTC	CASSETGRETQYF
TRBJ2-7	TRBV27	TRBD2	-	14	TGTGCCAGCAGTTATAGCGGGGGGGCTTGGGAGCAGTACTTC	CASSYSGGAWEQYF
TRBJ1-2	TRBV28	TRBD1	-	12	TGTGCCAGCGGGGACAGGGCCCGTGGCTACACCTTC	CASGDRARGYTF
TRBJ2-6	TRBV27	-	-	14	TGTGCCAGCACGGTAAACTCTGGGGCCAACGTCCTGACTTTC	CASTVNSGANVLTF
TRBJ2-5	TRBV2	TRBD2	once	15	TGTGCCAGCAGGCGGGCTAGCGGGGCCCAAGAGACCCAGTACTTC	CASRRASGAQETQYF
TRBJ1-2	TRBV2	TRBD1	-	14	TGTGCCAGCAGGGGGGACAGGGTAGACTATGGCTACACCTTC	CASRGDRVDYGYTF
TRBJ2-1	TRBV6-1	-	few	12	TGTGCCAGCAGTGAGAAAGGGGATGAGCAGTTCTTC	CASSEKGDEQFF
TRBJ2-7	TRBV9	TRBD1	-	13	TGTGCCAGCAGCGCGACAGGGTCCTACGAGCAGTACTTC	CASSATGSYEQYF
TRBJ2-5	TRBV7-7	-	once	14	TGTGCTAGCAGTAGACCAGGGGTTGGAGAGACCCAGTACTTC	CASSRPGVGETQYF
TRBJ1-2	TRBV9	-	-	12	TGTGCCAGCAGCCCCGGGGGGGTTGGCTACACCTTC	CASSPGGVGYTF
TRBJ1-1	TRBV28	-	few	13	TGTGCCAGCACCTGGACAGCAAACACTGAAGCTTTCTTT	CASTWTANTEAFF
TRBJ1-3	TRBV11-2	-	-	12	TGTGCCAGCAGCTTACAGGTGGACACCATATATTTT	CASSLQVDTIYF
TRBJ2-3	TRBV5-5	-	-	17	TGTGCCAGCAGCTGGGAGTCAAGGGGGAGAGGCACAGATACGCAGTATTTT	CASSWESRGRGTDTQYF
TRBJ2-1	TRBV18	-	-	14	TGTGCCAGCTCAAGACAGGGAGGCGACAATGAGCAGTTCTTC	CASSRQGGDNEQFF
TRBJ1-2	TRBV5-1	TRBD1	-	16	TGCGCCAGCAGCTTGGCGGGACAGGGGGATCTATATGGCTACACCTTC	CASSLAGQGDLYGYTF
TRBJ2-1	TRBV4-3	TRBD1	-	14	TGCGCCAGCAGCCAAGATCCCATGACAGGGAGACAGTTCTTC	CASSQDPMTGRQFF
TRBJ1-5	TRBV11-3	-	-	16	TGTGCCAGCAGCTTAAATCGACAGGCCCGCGATCAGCCCCAGCATTTT	CASSLNRQARDQPQHF
TRBJ1-2	TRBV11-2	TRBD1	-	14	TGTGCCAGCAGCTTAGGCGGGACAGGTGATGGCTACACCTTC	CASSLGGTGDGYTF
TRBJ2-7	TRBV27	-	-	15	TGTGCCAGCAGTCAAGAAGTCCGAGAATCCTACGAGCAGTACTTC	CASSQEVRESYEQYF
TRBJ1-4	TRBV11-2	-	few	14	TGTGCCAGCAGCTTAAGCACCGGGAACGAAAAACTGTTTTTT	CASSLSTGNEKLFF